The 20 T cell receptor beta chains below all came from one sample that was sequenced in a study of blood T cell repertoires in COVID-19. Profiling relied on immunoSEQ multiplex PCR, and the TCRdb table lists in-frame clones only, not all of them. The sample contains approximately 330,000 clones, approximately 86% of which appear only once. The sample was peripheral blood. These receptors all come from a man in his thirties or forties with COVID-19, enrolled during active disease.

CDR3: CASSYQTGTYGYTF. Here the CDR3 DNA reads TGTGCCAGCAGTTACCAGACAGGGACCTATGGCTACACCTTC. This sequence joins TRBV6-5 and TRBJ1-2; 7 nucleotides line up with TRBD1. The CDR3 spans 14 residues. CDR1 and CDR2 (germline): MNHEY, SVGAGI. V lost 2 bases and J lost 4; bases outside the gene matches: 4.

The chain joins TRBV7-9 to TRBJ2-5; TRBD2 aligns across 8 bases. Losses at the gene ends were 6 bases for V and 0 bases for J; bases not matched to a gene: 6. CDR3 length equals 15 residues. Germline loops: CDR1 SEHNR, CDR2 FQNEAQ (reference sequence). The CDR3 nucleotides read TGTGCCAGCAGTCTTGCTAGCGGGTACCAAGAGACCCAGTACTTC. Amino acids: CASSLASGYQETQYF.

The chain employs TRBV5-1 and TRBJ2-5, with TRBD1 matching 7 bases. Germline loops: CDR1 SGHRS, CDR2 YFSETQ. The CDR3 sequence is 16 residues long. The V and J ends lost 0 bases and 5 bases, in that order; junction bases with no gene match: 10. The CDR3 sequence: CASSLGPGRGSETQYF. The CDR3 bases are TGCGCCAGCAGCTTGGGGCCGGGCAGGGGGTCGGAGACCCAGTACTTC.

The chain combines TRBV24-1 with TRBJ1-5, with a weak D call TRBD1 (6 bases). This CDR3 comprises 13 residues. CDR1 is KGHDR, CDR2 SFDVKD, per germline. Trimming removed 6 bases from V and 7 bases from J, with 12 bases in between. The CDR3 protein is CATSKQGFQPQHF. In DNA, the CDR3 is TGTGCCACCAGTAAACAGGGTTTCCAGCCCCAGCATTTT.

This chain connects TRBV15 to TRBJ2-7; possible D gene TRBD1, 5 bases. Between the trimmed V and J ends, which lost 3 bases and 2 bases, there was a span of 20 bases. Germline loops: CDR1 LNHNV, CDR2 YYDKDF (reference sequence). This CDR3 has 17 amino acids. The CDR3 DNA sequence: TGTGCCACCAGCAGGGACCTTAACAGGCTTTTAACCTACGAGCAGTACTTC. Protein sequence: CATSRDLNRLLTYEQYF.

This rearrangement joins TRBV4-3 to TRBJ1-1, with D possibly being TRBD1 (6 bases). V was trimmed by 4 bases and J by 0 bases, leaving 12 bases between them. Germline V CDR1 and CDR2: LGHNA, YSLEER. The CDR3 runs 15 residues. This CDR3 is CASSRGQNLNTEAFF. For the CDR3, the DNA is TGCGCCAGCAGCCGCGGACAGAACTTGAACACTGAAGCTTTCTTT.

The count of this clone is one. This chain links TRBV2 with TRBJ1-4; D is perhaps TRBD1 (5 bases). Trimming took off 5 bases at V and 0 bases at J, with 10 bases between the two ends. The CDR3 is 15 amino acids. CDR1 is SNHLY and CDR2 is FYNNEI in the germline V gene. The CDR3 sequence is CASSFQGTTNEKLFF. For the CDR3, the DNA is TGTGCCAGCAGTTTCCAGGGTACAACTAATGAAAAACTGTTTTTT.

The chain has TRBV7-2 and TRBJ2-3; TRBD2 matches at 8 bases. V was pared by 7 bases and J by 6 bases, with 9 bases of the junction left unmatched. This CDR3 has 14 residues. Germline-derived CDR1 and CDR2 are SGHTA and FQGNSA. The CDR3 DNA is TGTGCCAGCATCGCGGGGGGAGAGGGGGATACGCAGTATTTT. It translates to CASIAGGEGDTQYF.

The rearrangement links TRBV18 to TRBJ1-4, with unresolved D. Looked up from germline, CDR1 is KGHSH and CDR2 is LQKENI. Trimming took 3 bases from V and 8 from J, leaving 16 bases between them. The length of the CDR3 is 15 residues. The CDR3 sequence is CASSPRGRGREKLFF. CDR3 sequence (DNA): TGTGCCAGCTCACCTCGGGGTCGAGGTAGGGAAAAACTGTTTTTT. The full variable domain, with the rest looked up from reference TRBV18 and TRBJ1-4, is NAGVMQNPRHLVRRRGQEARLRCSPMKGHSHVYWYRQLPEEGLKFMVYLQKENIIDESGMPKERFSAEFPKEGPSILRIQQVVRGDSAAYFCASSPRGRGREKLFFGSGTQLSVL.

The rearrangement uses TRBV7-2 and TRBJ2-7, with TRBD2 identical over 10 bases. Trimming cost V 4 bases and J 3 bases; bases outside gene matches: 15. The CDR3 has 18 amino acids. Germline V gene data show CDR1 as SGHTA and CDR2 as FQGNSA. The CDR3 nucleotides are TGTGCCAGCAGCTACCCATTGGGTTTAGCGGGAGGACACTACGAGCAGTACTTC. Amino acid sequence: CASSYPLGLAGGHYEQYF.

The rearrangement joins TRBV6-1 to TRBJ2-5; the match to TRBD2 covers 13 bases. The V and J ends lost 6 bases and 4 bases, in that order; junction bases with no gene match: 5. The CDR3 covers 15 residues. Germline values: CDR1 MNHNS, CDR2 SASEGT. The CDR3 sequence: CASRHTSGGGETQYF. For the CDR3, the DNA is TGTGCCAGCAGACACACTAGCGGGGGGGGAGAGACCCAGTACTTC.

Only a few counts were recorded for this clone. The chain employs TRBV7-8 and TRBJ2-5, with D unresolved. Germline lookup yields CDR1 SGHVS and CDR2 FQNEAQ. The CDR3 totals 14 residues. V was cut by 1 base and J by 7 bases, with 13 bases left in between. CDR3: CASSLGPHLVTQYF. In DNA, the CDR3 is TGTGCCAGCAGCTTAGGGCCCCATCTCGTGACCCAGTACTTC.

The DNA of the CDR3 is TGTGCCAGCAGCTCCACGACAGCGAACACTGAAGCTTTCTTT. Translation gives CASSSTTANTEAFF. The chain combines TRBV7-2 with TRBJ1-1; TRBD1 might be the D (5 bases). CDR3 size: 14 residues. CDR1 and CDR2 (germline): SGHTA, FQGNSA. Deletions cut 4 bases from V and 1 base from J, with 10 bases between.

This clone was seen a single time. The genes are TRBV5-6 and TRBJ2-3; 10 bases are a match to TRBD1. V was pared by 3 bases and J by 14 bases, with 3 bases of the junction left unmatched. Germline lookup yields CDR1 SGHDT and CDR2 YYEEEE. The CDR3 has 11 amino acids. The CDR3 DNA reads TGTGCCAGCAGCTCGGGACAGGGGATGTATTTT. Translating it yields CASSSGQGMYF.

V is TRBV2 and J is TRBJ2-7; D might be TRBD2 (6 bases). Germline CDR1 is SNHLY and CDR2 is FYNNEI. V was clipped by 6 bases and J by 5 bases, with 17 bases between them. The CDR3 is made up of 14 amino acids. CDR3 sequence (DNA): TGTGCCAGCAGCCCGAGGGGCGGGGTAGACGAGCAGTACTTC. It translates to CASSPRGGVDEQYF.

The CDR3 DNA is TGTGCCGACATGTGGAATAAAGAGACCCAGTACTTC. Translating it yields CADMWNKETQYF. The J gene is TRBJ2-5, the V gene TRBV2, with D hard to call. This CDR3 is 12 amino acids long. The V and J ends lost 11 bases and 3 bases respectively, with 13 bases between them. Germline V lookup: CDR1 SNHLY, CDR2 FYNNEI. The full variable domain, completed using reference TRBV2 and TRBJ2-5, is EPEVTQTPSHQVTQMGQEVILRCVPISNHLYFYWYRQILGQKVEFLVSFYNNEISEKSEIFDDQFSVERPDGSNFTLKIRSTKLEDSAMYFCADMWNKETQYFGPGTRLLVL.

The chain is built from TRBV6-6 and TRBJ2-3; maybe TRBD1 (6 bases). With 5 bases removed from V and 0 bases from J, the gap between germline ends came to 9 bases. The CDR3 extends over 14 amino acids. Germline CDR1 reads MNHNY; CDR2 reads SVGAGI (reference sequence). CDR3 sequence (DNA): TGTGCCAGCAGTCGTGGGACAAGCACAGATACGCAGTATTTT. Translating it yields CASSRGTSTDTQYF.

This chain uses TRBV20-1 with TRBJ2-7, with 7 bases aligning to TRBD2. Germline V gives CDR1 DFQATT, CDR2 SNEGSKA (reference sequence). After removal of 5 bases from V and 2 bases from J, the junction contained 6 bases not matched to a gene. The CDR3 runs to 13 residues. CDR3 sequence reads: CSAGGGGTYEQYF. The CDR3 nucleotides read TGCAGTGCTGGTGGCGGGGGAACCTACGAGCAGTACTTC.

V usage is TRBV4-3 and J usage is TRBJ1-6, with 10 bases identical to TRBD1. This CDR3 spans 17 amino acids. The V gene's germline CDR1 is LGHNA and CDR2 YSLEER. The V and J ends lost 0 bases and 5 bases, in that order; junction bases with no gene match: 4. The DNA for the CDR3 is TGCGCCAGCAGCCAAGATTCCGGACAGGGGGATAATTCACCCCTCCACTTT. Protein sequence: CASSQDSGQGDNSPLHF.

This clone has only one observation. The chain uses TRBV27 and TRBJ2-7, with a tentative D call TRBD2 (6 bases). V was cut by 3 bases and J by 6 bases, with 12 bases left in between. CDR3 length: 13 amino acids. The germline CDR1 and CDR2 sequences are MNHEY and SMNVEV (reference sequence). The CDR3 bases are TGTGCCAGCAGTTTGGGGGAGGACTTCGAGCAGTACTTC. Its protein product is CASSLGEDFEQYF.